Following are 31 T cell receptor beta chains from one sample sequenced in a study of T cell responses to AZD1222 COVID-19 vaccine. Generated by immunoSEQ multiplex PCR, the TCRdb table keeps only in-frame clones and is missing some. The sample lists 100,000 to 150,000 clones; about 92% were seen once. The source material was peripheral blood, sampled on day 0 of AZD1222 vaccination. The origin of the receptors is an adult in good health.

CDR3 sequence: CAWGQEQYSPLHF. CDR3 nucleotides: TGTGCCTGGGGCCAAGAACAGTATTCACCCCTCCACTTT. This rearrangement joins TRBV30 to TRBJ1-6; D ambiguous. The CDR3 has 13 amino acids. CDR1 is GTSNPN, CDR2 SVGIG, per germline (reference sequence). V was shortened by 5 bases and J by 8 bases, with 13 bases between the two germline ends.

This clone was seen a single time. This chain uses TRBV3-1 (or the pseudogene TRBV3-2) with TRBJ1-2, with D unclear. The CDR3 is 13 residues long. V shed 1 base and J shed 4 bases, with 7 bases lying between them. Germline CDR1 LGHDT, CDR2 YNNKEL (reference sequence). The CDR3 DNA reads TGTGCCAGCAGCCAAGGCGCACGCTATGGCTACACCTTC. Amino acids: CASSQGARYGYTF.

This rearrangement joins TRBV6-2 or TRBV6-3 to TRBJ2-3, with D uncertain. Germline V lookup: CDR1 MNHEY, CDR2 SVGEGT. This CDR3 has 12 residues. V lost 4 bases to trimming and J lost 0 bases, with 2 bases between them. Here the CDR3 DNA reads TGTGCCAGCAGTTCCAGCACAGATACGCAGTATTTT. Translated: CASSSSTDTQYF.

This chain uses TRBV5-6 with TRBJ2-7; 7 bases are a match to TRBD1. J gave up 2 bases and V 4 bases, and 9 bases lay outside the gene matches. CDR1 is SGHDT, CDR2 YYEEEE, per germline. The CDR3 totals 15 residues. CDR3 sequence reads: CASSPGTVQAYEQYF. CDR3 nucleotide sequence: TGTGCCAGCAGCCCGGGGACAGTTCAAGCCTACGAGCAGTACTTC.

This sequence joins TRBV19 and TRBJ2-1; TRBD2 is a possible D gene (6 bases). The length of the CDR3 is 15 residues. V was cut by 8 bases and J by 8 bases, with 22 bases left in between. CDR1 and CDR2 from the germline V gene are LNHDA and SQIVND (reference sequence). CDR3 protein: CASRSPGEKVDEQFF. CDR3 DNA: TGTGCCAGTCGTTCGCCGGGGGAGAAGGTCGATGAGCAGTTCTTC.

This clone has only one observation. The rearrangement joins TRBV27 to TRBJ1-4; the D gene is possibly TRBD1 (5 bases). The CDR3 contains 16 residues. V was clipped by 2 bases and J by 0 bases, with 10 bases between them. In germline, CDR1 is MNHEY, CDR2 SMNVEV (reference sequence). CDR3 DNA sequence: TGTGCCAGCAGTTTACGGGGCAGGGCAACTAATGAAAAACTGTTTTTT. Protein product: CASSLRGRATNEKLFF.

This sequence joins TRBV30 and TRBJ1-5; D unresolved. V gave up 0 bases and J gave up 9 bases, with 6 bases separating them. This CDR3 comprises 11 residues. The germline CDR1 and CDR2 sequences are GTSNPN and SVGIG (reference sequence). CDR3 sequence: CAWSVRGPQHF. The CDR3 coding sequence is TGTGCCTGGAGTGTGCGTGGGCCCCAGCATTTT.

The chain uses TRBV7-9 and TRBJ2-2, with TRBD2 as a possible D gene (7 bases). V lost 5 bases to trimming and J lost 2 bases, with 15 bases between them. CDR3 length: 16 residues. Germline V lookup: CDR1 SEHNR, CDR2 FQNEAQ (reference sequence). The CDR3 loop is CASSPQTGGNTGELFF. The CDR3 coding sequence is TGTGCCAGCAGCCCCCAAACGGGGGGCAACACCGGGGAGCTGTTTTTT.

A single count supports this clone. The chain carries TRBV30 and TRBJ1-2; D might be TRBD1 (5 bases). The CDR3 runs 14 residues. Germline loops: CDR1 GTSNPN, CDR2 SVGIG (reference sequence). V shed 2 bases and J shed 8 bases, with 18 bases lying between them. Here the CDR3 reads CAWSLGSGGEGYTF. CDR3 coding DNA: TGTGCCTGGAGTCTCGGCTCGGGGGGGGAGGGCTACACCTTC.

CDR3 DNA sequence: TGTGCCACCAGCCGCAGGCGACAGAACACTGAAGCTTTCTTT. Its translation is CATSRRRQNTEAFF. The chain employs TRBV15 and TRBJ1-1; D unclear. With 5 bases removed from V and 1 base from J, the gap between germline ends came to 11 bases. The CDR3 has 14 residues. Per the germline V gene, CDR1 is LNHNV and CDR2 is YYDKDF (reference sequence).

This sequence joins TRBV5-1 and TRBJ2-7; possibly TRBD1 or TRBD2 for D (5 bases each). Deletions cut 0 bases from V and 11 bases from J, with 18 bases between. This CDR3 is 14 amino acids long. From germline, CDR1 is SGHRS and CDR2 YFSETQ. In DNA, the CDR3 is TGCGCCAGCAGCTTGGGTACCCAGGGAGCATATGAGTACTTC. It is translated as CASSLGTQGAYEYF.

The chain combines TRBV28 with TRBJ2-7, with 8 bases aligning to TRBD1. V dropped 9 bases and J dropped 1; count of bases not matched to a gene: 8. The germline CDR1 and CDR2 sequences are MDHEN and SYDVKM. This CDR3 is built from 14 residues. The CDR3 loop reads CASFGDRSSYEQYF. In nucleotides, the CDR3 is TGTGCCAGTTTTGGGGACAGGAGTTCCTACGAGCAGTACTTC.

The CDR3 loop is CASSPTTGELFF. CDR3 coding DNA: TGTGCCAGCTCACCGACCACCGGGGAGCTGTTTTTT. The rearrangement links TRBV18 to TRBJ2-2; D not resolved. V lost 3 bases, J lost 4 bases, and 3 bases lay in between. The germline gives CDR1 KGHSH, CDR2 LQKENI. The CDR3 has 12 amino acids.

In its sample, this clone was seen once. The rearrangement uses TRBV6-5 and TRBJ1-1, with TRBD1 identical over 8 bases. V lost 7 bases to trimming and J lost 7 bases; unmatched junction nucleotides: 14. CDR1 and CDR2 (germline): MNHEY, SVGAGI. The CDR3 extends over 15 amino acids. The CDR3 DNA reads TGTGCCAGCAACCCGTCCGGGACAGGAATAGTTGAAGCTTTCTTT. Translation: CASNPSGTGIVEAFF.

DNA of the CDR3: TGTGCCTGGAGTCTGGGTGACAGCTCCTATAATTCACCCCTCCACTTT. Its protein is CAWSLGDSSYNSPLHF. The chain employs TRBV30 and TRBJ1-6; a possible D gene is TRBD1 (5 bases). Trimming pared 2 bases from V and 0 bases from J, leaving 11 bases between. Germline V lookup: CDR1 GTSNPN, CDR2 SVGIG (reference sequence). This CDR3 region has 16 residues. The whole variable domain, filled in from reference TRBV30 and TRBJ1-6, reads SQTIHQWPATLVQPVGSPLSLECTVEGTSNPNLYWYRQAAGRGLQLLFYSVGIGQISSEVPQNLSASRPQDRQFILSSKKLLLSDSGFYLCAWSLGDSSYNSPLHFGNGTRLTVT.

The sample holds one count of this clone. V gene TRBV5-1 combines with J gene TRBJ1-1; D is ambiguous. Germline CDR1 is SGHRS and CDR2 is YFSETQ. The CDR3 loop spans 13 amino acids. With 0 bases removed from V and 4 bases from J, the gap between germline ends came to 7 bases. The CDR3 protein is CASSLVASTEAFF. The DNA of the CDR3 is TGCGCCAGCAGCTTGGTTGCGAGCACTGAAGCTTTCTTT.

The V and J genes are TRBV5-1 and TRBJ2-7, with D perhaps TRBD1 or TRBD2 (5 bases each). Deletions cut 0 bases from V and 5 bases from J, with 12 bases between. This CDR3 has 14 residues. Germline CDR1 and CDR2: SGHRS and YFSETQ. CDR3 protein: CASSLGGIHHEQYF. DNA for the CDR3: TGCGCCAGCAGCTTGGGGGGGATCCACCACGAGCAGTACTTC.

DNA for the CDR3: TGTGCCACCAGTGATTTCGGGCTAGGGGGGCAGTATTTT. Its translation: CATSDFGLGGQYF. V usage is TRBV24-1 and J usage is TRBJ2-3, with D perhaps TRBD1 (6 bases). Trimming removed 1 base at V and 11 bases at J, with 12 bases between. The length of the CDR3 is 13 residues. Germline V CDR1 and CDR2: KGHDR, SFDVKD.

V gene TRBV7-3 combines with J gene TRBJ2-7, with 9 nucleotides matching TRBD2. The germline gives CDR1 SGHTA, CDR2 FQGTGA. The CDR3 covers 14 residues. J gave up 6 bases and V 0 bases, and 3 bases lay outside the gene matches. CDR3 DNA: TGTGCCAGCAGCTTAACTAGCGGGAGTCCCGAGCAGTACTTC. This translates into CASSLTSGSPEQYF.

The CDR3 DNA sequence: TGTGCCAGCAGCCTGCACAGGGGGAGCGGCTACACCTTC. Encoded protein: CASSLHRGSGYTF. The chain carries TRBV14 and TRBJ1-2; TRBD1 matches at 8 bases. The CDR3 is made up of 13 amino acids. Germline assignment: CDR1 SGHDN and CDR2 FVKESK. V trimming: 4 bases; J trimming: 8 bases; junction bases outside the gene matches: 6.

V is TRBV19 and J is TRBJ1-5; D unresolved. Trimming took off 0 bases at V and 4 bases at J, with 13 bases between the two ends. The CDR3 is 16 amino acids. The germline CDR1 and CDR2 sequences are LNHDA and SQIVND (reference sequence). In DNA form, the CDR3 reads TGTGCCAGTAGTATAGAGGGTGGTCAGAGGAATCAGCCCCAGCATTTT. Protein product: CASSIEGGQRNQPQHF. Together with reference TRBV19 and TRBJ1-5, the CDR3 gives the full variable domain: DGGITQSPKYLFRKEGQNVTLSCEQNLNHDAMYWYRQDPGQGLRLIYYSQIVNDFQKGDIAEGYSVSREKKESFPLTVTSAQKNPTAFYLCASSIEGGQRNQPQHFGDGTRLSIL.

In its sample, this clone was seen once. The chain recombines TRBV29-1 with TRBJ1-3; D might be TRBD1 (5 bases). Between the trimmed V and J ends, which lost 7 bases and 0 bases, there was a span of 13 bases. Germline values: CDR1 SQVTM, CDR2 ANQGSEA. The CDR3 is made up of 14 amino acids. CDR3: CSAEQTDSGNTIYF. The CDR3 nucleotides read TGCAGCGCTGAGCAGACAGACTCTGGAAACACCATATATTTT.

The gene calls are TRBV10-3 and TRBJ1-2; 9 bases line up with TRBD1. This CDR3 contains 15 residues. Germline loops: CDR1 ENHRY, CDR2 SYGVKD. V was clipped by 4 bases and J by 0 bases; unmatched bases: 3. CDR3 sequence reads: CAISARDRANYGYTF. The CDR3 coding sequence is TGTGCCATCAGTGCCAGGGACAGGGCTAACTATGGCTACACCTTC.

V usage is TRBV5-5 and J usage is TRBJ1-3; D is possibly TRBD1 (6 bases). Trimming removed 0 bases at V and 2 bases at J, with 12 bases between. The length of the CDR3 is 16 residues. CDR1 SGHKS and CDR2 YYEKEE come from the germline V gene (reference sequence). The CDR3 DNA sequence: TGTGCCAGCAGCTTGGCCCGGGGGGCGACTGGAAACACCATATATTTT. This encodes CASSLARGATGNTIYF.

The V call is TRBV5-1, the J call TRBJ2-7; tentatively, D is TRBD2 (5 bases). There are 13 residues in the CDR3. The germline V gene has CDR1 SGHRS and CDR2 YFSETQ. V was cut by 7 bases and J by 1 base, with 12 bases left in between. As DNA, the CDR3 is TGCGCCAGCGCGGCTAGCCCTTCCTACGAGCAGTACTTC. Translated: CASAASPSYEQYF.

The chain links TRBV28 to TRBJ1-1; no clear D. CDR1 is MDHEN, CDR2 SYDVKM, per germline. The CDR3 has 14 residues. The V end was cut by 5 bases, the J end by 2 bases, with 12 bases between. CDR3 sequence reads: CASSAPGFNTEAFF. In DNA, the CDR3 is TGTGCCAGCAGTGCCCCGGGATTCAACACTGAAGCTTTCTTT.

The V call is TRBV27, the J call TRBJ1-2; D is possibly TRBD1 (5 bases). Trimming removed 2 bases from V and 4 bases from J, with 14 bases in between. There are 15 residues in the CDR3. Per the germline V gene, CDR1 is MNHEY and CDR2 is SMNVEV (reference sequence). The CDR3 region has the DNA TGTGCCAGCAGTTTACTCGGGGGGGTAGCCTATGGCTACACCTTC. Protein: CASSLLGGVAYGYTF.

V and J are TRBV11-2 and TRBJ2-5; TRBD1 aligns across 10 bases. The V segment lost 5 bases and the J segment 1 base; nucleotides outside the gene matches: 4. The CDR3 totals 15 residues. CDR1 and CDR2 (germline): SGHAT, FQNNGV. The DNA of the CDR3 is TGTGCCAGCAGCGAGGGACAGGGGCTCCAAGAGACCCAGTACTTC. This sequence encodes CASSEGQGLQETQYF.

The V and J genes are TRBV4-1 and TRBJ2-7; TRBD2 matches at 11 bases. CDR1 and CDR2 (germline): MGHRA, YSYEKL. After removal of 4 bases from V and 3 bases from J, the junction contained 5 bases not matched to a gene. The CDR3 loop spans 15 amino acids. In nucleotides, the CDR3 is TGCGCCAGCAGCCCGATAGCGGGAGGGGACTACGAGCAGTACTTC. Protein: CASSPIAGGDYEQYF.

The genes are TRBV6-6 and TRBJ2-7, with D perhaps TRBD1 (6 bases). Germline V CDR1 and CDR2: MNHNY, SVGAGI (reference sequence). The CDR3 covers 14 residues. The V and J ends lost 4 bases and 1 base respectively, with 11 bases between them. The CDR3 region has the DNA TGTGCCAGCAGTTTTGACAGGTTATCCTACGAGCAGTACTTC. Its translation is CASSFDRLSYEQYF.

This clone was recorded once. This chain joins TRBV27 and TRBJ1-3; D is uncertain. This CDR3 region has 13 residues. Germline assignment: CDR1 MNHEY and CDR2 SMNVEV (reference sequence). The V gene lost 4 bases and the J gene lost 7 bases, with 11 bases spanning the gap. This CDR3 is CASSYVRWNTIYF. DNA of the CDR3: TGTGCCAGCAGTTACGTTCGGTGGAACACCATATATTTT.